A selection of T cell receptor beta chains follows, all from one sample in a study of blood T cell repertoires in COVID-19. Measured with immunoSEQ multiplex PCR; TCRdb has only the in-frame clones, and not every one. The sample holds approximately 250,000 clones; 85% to 90% are singletons and the top ten take roughly 4.3%. The sequenced sample was PBMCs or T cells enriched from blood (not recorded which). Receptors originate from a woman in her twenties or thirties with acute COVID-19. The conserved cysteine and the conserved F or W are not part of the CDR3 here. D genes are given only for firm matches.

D | length | V | CDR3
NA | 12 | TRBV28 | ASSPRERQIPLH
TRBD1 | 14 | TRBV27 | ASSPWGTGYTDTQY
TRBD2 | 14 | TRBV9 | ASSAQGLGSYNEQF
TRBD1 | 13 | TRBV24-1 | ATSDPGQGFDEAF
NA | 12 | TRBV27 | ASSPREGSRKLF
NA | 10 | TRBV3-1/TRBV3-2 | ASSQRVHEQY
TRBD1 | 11 | TRBV5-1 | ASTETGGHGYT
NA | 10 | TRBV11-2 | ASSSGVSPLH
TRBD2 | 15 | TRBV3-1/TRBV3-2 | ASSQDMLAGVSDTQY
TRBD1 | 13 | TRBV5-4 | ASSSGGATYNEQF
NA | 14 | TRBV27 | ASSLKSANIGDTQY
NA | 14 | TRBV19 | ASSSLGLDNHYGYT
NA | 15 | TRBV7-9 | ASSLSAGLYSYNEQF
TRBD1 | 13 | TRBV15 | ATSRRTGSNTEAF
NA | 12 | TRBV6-1 | ASSSPSVSYGYT
NA | 11 | TRBV3-1/TRBV3-2 | ASSPGTTMGYT
NA | 10 | TRBV19 | ASTETGQNQH
TRBD2 | 13 | TRBV7-9 | ASSRLAGAPDTQY
TRBD1 | 11 | TRBV28 | ASRVRVQGNEY